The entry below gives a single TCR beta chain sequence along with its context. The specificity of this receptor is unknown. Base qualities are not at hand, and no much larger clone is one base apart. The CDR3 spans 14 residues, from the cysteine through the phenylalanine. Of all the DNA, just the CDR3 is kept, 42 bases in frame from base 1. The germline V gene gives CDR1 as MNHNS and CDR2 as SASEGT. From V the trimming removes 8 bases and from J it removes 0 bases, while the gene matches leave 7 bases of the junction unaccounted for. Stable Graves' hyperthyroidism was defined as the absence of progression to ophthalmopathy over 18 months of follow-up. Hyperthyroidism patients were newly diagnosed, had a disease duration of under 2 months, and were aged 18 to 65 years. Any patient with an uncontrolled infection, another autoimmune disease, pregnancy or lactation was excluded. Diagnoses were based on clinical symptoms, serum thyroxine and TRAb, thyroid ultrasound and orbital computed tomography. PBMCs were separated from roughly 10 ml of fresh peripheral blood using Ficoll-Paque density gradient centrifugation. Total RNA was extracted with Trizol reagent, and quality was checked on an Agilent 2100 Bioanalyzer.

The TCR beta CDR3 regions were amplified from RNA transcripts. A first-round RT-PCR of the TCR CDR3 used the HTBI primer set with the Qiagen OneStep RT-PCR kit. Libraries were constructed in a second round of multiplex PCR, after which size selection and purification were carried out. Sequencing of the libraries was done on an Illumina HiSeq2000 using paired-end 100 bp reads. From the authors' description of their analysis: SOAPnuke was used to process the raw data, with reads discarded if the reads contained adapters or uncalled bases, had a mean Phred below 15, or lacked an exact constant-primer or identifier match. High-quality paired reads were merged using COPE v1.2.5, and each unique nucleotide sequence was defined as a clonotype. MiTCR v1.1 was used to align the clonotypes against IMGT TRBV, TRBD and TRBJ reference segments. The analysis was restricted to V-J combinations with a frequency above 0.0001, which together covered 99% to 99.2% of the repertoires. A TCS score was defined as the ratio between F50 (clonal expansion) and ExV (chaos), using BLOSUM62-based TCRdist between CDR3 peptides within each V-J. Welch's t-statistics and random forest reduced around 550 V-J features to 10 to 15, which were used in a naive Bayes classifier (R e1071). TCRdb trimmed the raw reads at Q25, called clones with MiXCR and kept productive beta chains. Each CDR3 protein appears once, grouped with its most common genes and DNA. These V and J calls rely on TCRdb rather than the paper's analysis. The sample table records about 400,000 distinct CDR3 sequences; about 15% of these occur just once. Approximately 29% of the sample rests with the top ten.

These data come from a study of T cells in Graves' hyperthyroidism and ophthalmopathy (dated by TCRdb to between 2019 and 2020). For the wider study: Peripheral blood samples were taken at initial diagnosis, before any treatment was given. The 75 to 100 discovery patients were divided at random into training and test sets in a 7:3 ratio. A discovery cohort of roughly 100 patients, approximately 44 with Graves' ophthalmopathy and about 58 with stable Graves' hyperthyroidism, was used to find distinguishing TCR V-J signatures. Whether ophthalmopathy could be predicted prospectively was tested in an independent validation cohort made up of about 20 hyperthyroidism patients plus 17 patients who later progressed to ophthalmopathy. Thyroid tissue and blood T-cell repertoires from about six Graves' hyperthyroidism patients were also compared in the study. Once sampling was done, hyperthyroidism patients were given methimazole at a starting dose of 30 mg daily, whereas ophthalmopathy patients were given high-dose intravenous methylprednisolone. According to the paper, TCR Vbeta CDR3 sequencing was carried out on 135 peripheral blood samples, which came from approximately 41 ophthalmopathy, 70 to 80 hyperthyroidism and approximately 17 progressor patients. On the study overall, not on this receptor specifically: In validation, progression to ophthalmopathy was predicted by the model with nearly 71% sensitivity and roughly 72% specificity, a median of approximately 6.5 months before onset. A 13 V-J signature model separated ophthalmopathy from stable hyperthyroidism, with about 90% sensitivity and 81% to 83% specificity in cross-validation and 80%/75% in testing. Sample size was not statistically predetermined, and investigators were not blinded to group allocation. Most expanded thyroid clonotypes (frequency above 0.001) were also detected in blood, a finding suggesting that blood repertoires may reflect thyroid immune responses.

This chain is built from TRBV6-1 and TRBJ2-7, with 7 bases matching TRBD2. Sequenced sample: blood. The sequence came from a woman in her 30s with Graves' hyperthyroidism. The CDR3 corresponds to CASEPGGSSYEQYF. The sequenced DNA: TGTGCCAGCGAACCGGGCGGGAGCTCCTACGAGCAGTACTTC.